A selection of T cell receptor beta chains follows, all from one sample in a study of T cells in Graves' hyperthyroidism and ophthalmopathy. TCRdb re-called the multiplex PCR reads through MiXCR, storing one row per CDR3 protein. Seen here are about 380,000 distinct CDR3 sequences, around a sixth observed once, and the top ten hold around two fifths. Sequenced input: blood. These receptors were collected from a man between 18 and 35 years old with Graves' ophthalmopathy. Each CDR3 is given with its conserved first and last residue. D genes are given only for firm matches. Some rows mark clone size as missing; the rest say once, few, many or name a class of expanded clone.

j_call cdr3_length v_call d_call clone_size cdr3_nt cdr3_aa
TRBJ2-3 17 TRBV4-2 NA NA TGTGCCAGCAGCCAAGATCGGGGACCCGCAAACCCCGATACGCAGTATTTT CASSQDRGPANPDTQYF
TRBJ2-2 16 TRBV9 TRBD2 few TGTGCCAGCACCCATAGCGGGGCAACGAACACCGGGGAGCTGTTTTTT CASTHSGATNTGELFF
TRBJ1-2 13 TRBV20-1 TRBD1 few TGCAGTGCAGCGACAGGGCACTCCTATGGCTACACCTTC CSAATGHSYGYTF
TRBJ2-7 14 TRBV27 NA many TGTGCCAGCAGTTTAACAGGGATCCCCTACGAGCAGTACTTC CASSLTGIPYEQYF
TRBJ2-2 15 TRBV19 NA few TGTGCCAGTAGGTTTTCGGCAGCGAACACCGGGGAGCTGTTTTTT CASRFSAANTGELFF
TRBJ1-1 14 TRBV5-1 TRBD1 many TGCGCCAGCAGCCTGACAGGGGTCGACACTGAAGCTTTCTTT CASSLTGVDTEAFF
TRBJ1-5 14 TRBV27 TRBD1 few TGTGCCAGCAGTTCCCCGGACAGGGGCCAGCCCCAGCATTTT CASSSPDRGQPQHF
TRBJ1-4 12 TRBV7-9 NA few TGTGCCAGCAGCTTTTCCGGGGAAAAACTGTTTTTT CASSFSGEKLFF
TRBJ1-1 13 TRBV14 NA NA TGTGCCAGCAGCCAAGAAATGGGGGGTGAAGCTTTCTTT CASSQEMGGEAFF
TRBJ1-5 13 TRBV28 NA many TGTGCCAGCAGAATCGACTCCTATCAGCCCCAGCATTTT CASRIDSYQPQHF
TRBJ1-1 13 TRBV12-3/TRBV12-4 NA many TGTGCCAGCAGTTTAGCGCGGGCGGGGGGCGCTTTCTTT CASSLARAGGAFF
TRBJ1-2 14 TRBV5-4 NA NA TGTGCCAGCAGCTTGGCTACTGCTAACTATGGCTACACCTTC CASSLATANYGYTF
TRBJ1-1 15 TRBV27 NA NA TGTGCCAGCAGTTTATCGGGTCAGATGAACACTGAAGCTTTCTTT CASSLSGQMNTEAFF
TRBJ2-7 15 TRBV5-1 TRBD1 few TGCGCCAGCAGCTTGGCGGGACAGGGTGTCGACGAGCAGTACTTC CASSLAGQGVDEQYF
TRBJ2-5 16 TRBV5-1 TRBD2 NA TGCGCCAGCAGCTTGGTTGCTAGCGGGGGCCAAGAGACCCAGTACTTC CASSLVASGGQETQYF
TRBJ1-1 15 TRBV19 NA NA TGTGCCAGTAGTCCCCAGGGACATCCGAACACTGAAGCTTTCTTT CASSPQGHPNTEAFF
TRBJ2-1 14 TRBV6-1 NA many TGTGCCAGCCAAGGGGGCGCGGGAGGCAATGAGCAGTTCTTC CASQGGAGGNEQFF
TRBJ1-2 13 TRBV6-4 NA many TGTGCCAGCATTCCGGACGGATGCTATGGCTACACCTTC CASIPDGCYGYTF
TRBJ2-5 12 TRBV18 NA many TGTGCCAGCTCACCCAACCAAGAGACCCAGTACTTC CASSPNQETQYF
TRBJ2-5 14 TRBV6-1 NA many TGTGCCAGCAGTAGGGACCCCGCCGCGGAGACCCAGTACTTC CASSRDPAAETQYF
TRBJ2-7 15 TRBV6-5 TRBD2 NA TGTGCCAGCAGTTACCTTACGGGGGGCTCCTACGAGCAGTACTTC CASSYLTGGSYEQYF
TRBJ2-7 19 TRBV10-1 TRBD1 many TGCGCCAGCACTCATTGGCGCCTTGCCGGGACAGGGGACGACTACGAGCAGTACTTC CASTHWRLAGTGDDYEQYF
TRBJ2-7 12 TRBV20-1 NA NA TGCAGTGCTAGGCGTACCTCCTACGAGCAGTACTTC CSARRTSYEQYF
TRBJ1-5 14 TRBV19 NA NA TGTGCCAGTACTTTTTTTGGGGGCAATCAGCCCCAGCATTTT CASTFFGGNQPQHF
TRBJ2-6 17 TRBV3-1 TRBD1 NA TGTGCCAGCAGCCAAGAACAGGGGGCGACTGGGGCCAACGTCCTGACTTTC CASSQEQGATGANVLTF
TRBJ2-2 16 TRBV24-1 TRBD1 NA TGTGCCACCAGTGACACGGGACAGGGTTTCACCGGGGAGCTGTTTTTT CATSDTGQGFTGELFF
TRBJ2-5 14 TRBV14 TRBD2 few TGTGCCAGCAGCCGCCAGCGGGGGTTTGAGACCCAGTACTTC CASSRQRGFETQYF
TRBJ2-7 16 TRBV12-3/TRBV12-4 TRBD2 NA TGTGCCAGCAGTCGGAACACGGCGGGAGTTGTCTACGAGCAGTACTTC CASSRNTAGVVYEQYF
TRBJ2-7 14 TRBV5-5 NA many TGTGCCAGCAGACCCCACAGGAAATCCTACGAGCAGTACTTC CASRPHRKSYEQYF
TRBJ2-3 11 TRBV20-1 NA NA TGCAGCCTGAGGGGGGGAGATACGCAGTATTTT CSLRGGDTQYF
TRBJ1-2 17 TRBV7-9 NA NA TGTGCCAGCAGTTCCCAGGGGCCCTGGGGCTCCAACTATGGCTACACCTTC CASSSQGPWGSNYGYTF
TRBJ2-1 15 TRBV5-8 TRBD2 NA TGTGCCAGCAGCCCCGGGACTAGCGGGGTTAATGAGCAGTTCTTC CASSPGTSGVNEQFF
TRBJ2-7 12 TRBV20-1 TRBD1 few TGCAGTGCGGTACAGGGGGCGGGAGAGCAGTACTTC CSAVQGAGEQYF
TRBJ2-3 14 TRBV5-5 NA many TGTGCCAGCAGCTTTCAGGGGTTCGCAGATACGCAGTATTTT CASSFQGFADTQYF
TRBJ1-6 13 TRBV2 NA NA TGTGCCAGCAGCGTAGGACTGGCGAGGCCCCTCCACTTT CASSVGLARPLHF
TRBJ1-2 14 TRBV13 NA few TGTGCCAGCAGCCCCCCCGTCGGCACCTATGGCTACACCTTC CASSPPVGTYGYTF
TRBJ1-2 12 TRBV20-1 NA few TGCAGTGCTAGGTACAGCAACTATGGCTACACCTTC CSARYSNYGYTF
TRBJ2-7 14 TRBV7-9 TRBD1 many TGTGCCAGCAGCTTAGAAGAGGGGACAGTTTCGCAGTACTTC CASSLEEGTVSQYF
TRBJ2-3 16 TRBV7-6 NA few TGTGCCAGCAGCTTAGGGTCTAGCTCTTCCACAGATACGCAGTATTTT CASSLGSSSSTDTQYF
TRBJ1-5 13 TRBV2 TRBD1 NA TGTGCCAGCGGACAGGGGGCAGATCAGCCCCAGCATTTT CASGQGADQPQHF
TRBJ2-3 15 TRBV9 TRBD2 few TGTGCCAGCACGGAAACTAGCGGTAACACAGATACGCAGTATTTT CASTETSGNTDTQYF
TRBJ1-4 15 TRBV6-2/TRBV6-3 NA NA TGTGCCAGCAGTTACTCGGCCGCTCCTAATGAAAAACTGTTTTTT CASSYSAAPNEKLFF
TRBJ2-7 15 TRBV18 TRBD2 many TGTGCCAGCTCACCCTCTAGCGGGGGGGCGATTGAGCAGTACTTC CASSPSSGGAIEQYF
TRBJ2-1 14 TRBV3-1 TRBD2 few TGTGCCAGCAGCCAAGAACGTCGCGGGGGGGGGCAGTTCTTC CASSQERRGGGQFF
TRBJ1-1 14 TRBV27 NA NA TGTGCCAGCAGTTCCAAGCAGCTGAACACTGAAGCTTTCTTT CASSSKQLNTEAFF